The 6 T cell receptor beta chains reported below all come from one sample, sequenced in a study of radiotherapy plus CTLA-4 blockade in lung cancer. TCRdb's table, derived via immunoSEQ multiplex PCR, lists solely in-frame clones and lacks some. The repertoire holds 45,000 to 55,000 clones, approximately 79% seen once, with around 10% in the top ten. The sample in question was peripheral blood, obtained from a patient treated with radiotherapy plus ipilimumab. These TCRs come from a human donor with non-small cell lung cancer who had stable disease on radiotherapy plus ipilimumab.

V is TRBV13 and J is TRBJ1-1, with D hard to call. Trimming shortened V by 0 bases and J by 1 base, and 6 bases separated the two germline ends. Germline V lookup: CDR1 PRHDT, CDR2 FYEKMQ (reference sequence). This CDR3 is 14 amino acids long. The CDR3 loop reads CASSLGLQNTEAFF. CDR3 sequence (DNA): TGTGCCAGCAGCTTAGGCTTACAGAACACTGAAGCTTTCTTT.

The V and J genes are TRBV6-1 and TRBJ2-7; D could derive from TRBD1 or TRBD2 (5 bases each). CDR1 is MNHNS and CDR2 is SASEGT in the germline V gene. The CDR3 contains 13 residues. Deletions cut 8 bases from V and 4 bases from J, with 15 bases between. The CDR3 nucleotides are TGTGCCAGCCACGTCCGGGGCTATTACGAGCAGTACTTC. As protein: CASHVRGYYEQYF.

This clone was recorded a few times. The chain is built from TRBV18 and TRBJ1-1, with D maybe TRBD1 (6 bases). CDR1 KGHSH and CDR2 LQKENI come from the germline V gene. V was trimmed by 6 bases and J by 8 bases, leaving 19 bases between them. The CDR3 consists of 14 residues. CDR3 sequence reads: CASSPTGSRGEAFF. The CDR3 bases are TGTGCCAGCTCCCCAACAGGGTCTCGAGGGGAAGCTTTCTTT.

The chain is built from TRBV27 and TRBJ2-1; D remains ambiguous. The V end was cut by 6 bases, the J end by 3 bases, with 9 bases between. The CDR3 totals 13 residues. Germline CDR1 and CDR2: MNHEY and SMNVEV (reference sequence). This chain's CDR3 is CASRLNNYNEQFF. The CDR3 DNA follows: TGTGCCAGCAGACTCAACAACTACAATGAGCAGTTCTTC.

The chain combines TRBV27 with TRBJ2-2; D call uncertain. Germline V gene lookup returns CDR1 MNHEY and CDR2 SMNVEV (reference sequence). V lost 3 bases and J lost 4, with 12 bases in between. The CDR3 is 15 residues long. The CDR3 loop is CASSLLGFGTGELFF. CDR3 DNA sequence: TGTGCCAGCAGTTTGCTAGGGTTTGGCACCGGGGAGCTGTTTTTT.

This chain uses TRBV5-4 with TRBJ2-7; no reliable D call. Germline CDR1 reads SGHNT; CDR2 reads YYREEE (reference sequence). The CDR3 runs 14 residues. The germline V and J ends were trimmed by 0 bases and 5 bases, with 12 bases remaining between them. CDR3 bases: TGTGCCAGCAGCTTGGGACCGTACCCCCACGAGCAGTACGTC. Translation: CASSLGPYPHEQYV.